The present TCR beta chain was sequenced within a study of control samples from healthy donors and cancer patients (TCRdb year 2020). The germline V gene encodes CDR1 SGHRS and CDR2 YFSETQ. Trimming costs V 4 bases and J 6 bases, and their ends lie 17 bases apart. The CDR3 runs 16 residues from the cysteine to the phenylalanine. Kept here is only the CDR3 DNA, which spans 48 bases and is read in frame from base 1. Receptor amplification or capture employed the immunoSEQ multiplex PCR assay. This immuneACCESS table, as held by TCRdb, lists in-frame sequences with V and J called but not all clones. Of the missing ones, under half trace to an unresolved V gene in checked studies; the others have no known cause. The table for this sample lists tens of thousands of clones; 90% of them were counted only once. Of the sample, about 6.5% falls within the top ten clones. Comments on this clone: Its antigen specificity is not known. Base qualities are not provided; no much larger clone lies one nucleotide away.

The sequence links TRBV5-1 to TRBJ1-6, and TRBD1 may be the D gene, going by 6 matching bases. Sequenced material: PBMCs. The receptor's source is a man aged 55 to 70 with colorectal cancer. DNA sequence: TGCGCCAGCAGCGCGCTAAACAGGGCTGCTAATTCACCCCTCCACTTT. It is translated as CASSALNRAANSPLHF.